This TCR beta chain was recovered during a study of blood T cells in healthy people across ages. Then a second PCR, running about 6 to 12 cycles, was carried out with a sample-barcoded 5' primer and a J-beta primer mix. TCRdb reanalysed the 5' RACE reads using MiXCR and keeps one entry per CDR3 protein. The sample lists some 1.6 million distinct CDR3 sequences, almost 35% seen once, with approximately 10% in the top ten. Study-level points and caveats: Per-million-T-cell TCR beta diversity fell roughly linearly with age.

This clonotype was detected a few times. The antigen remains undetermined. A junction end diverges from the germline sequence, so it may reflect a read error. CDR3 length equals 20 residues. Per germline, CDR1 MRHNA and CDR2 SNTAGT. Sequenced sample: blood. This chain uses TRBV6-4 with TRBJ1-1, with a tentative D call TRBD1 (5 bases). The receptor was derived from a young woman in good health. The CDR3 DNA sequence: TGTGCAAGCAGCCGTCACAAAACAATATGGGGACTTCTCCCACTCACTGAAGCTTTCTTT. Translating gives CASSRHKTIWGLLPLTEAFF.